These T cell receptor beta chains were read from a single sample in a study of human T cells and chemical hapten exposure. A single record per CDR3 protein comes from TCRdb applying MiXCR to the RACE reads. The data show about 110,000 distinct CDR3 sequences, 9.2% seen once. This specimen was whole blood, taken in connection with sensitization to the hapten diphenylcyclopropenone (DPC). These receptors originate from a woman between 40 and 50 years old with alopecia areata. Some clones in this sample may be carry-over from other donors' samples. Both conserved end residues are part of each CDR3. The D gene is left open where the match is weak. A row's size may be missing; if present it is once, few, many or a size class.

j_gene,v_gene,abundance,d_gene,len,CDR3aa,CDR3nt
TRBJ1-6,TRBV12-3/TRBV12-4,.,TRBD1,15,CASSSQPGGGSPLHF,TGTGCCAGCAGTTCACAACCAGGGGGCGGTTCACCCCTCCACTTT
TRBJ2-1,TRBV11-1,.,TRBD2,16,CASSPRVAGGPGEQFF,TGTGCCAGCAGCCCCCGGGTAGCGGGGGGGCCTGGTGAGCAGTTCTTC
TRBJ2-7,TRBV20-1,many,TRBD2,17,CSARDNMNWRGDVGQYF,TGCAGTGCTAGAGATAATATGAATTGGCGGGGGGATGTCGGCCAGTACTTC
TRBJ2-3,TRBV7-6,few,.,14,CASSSPGGTDTQYF,TGTGCCAGCAGCTCCCCGGGGGGCACAGATACGCAGTATTTT
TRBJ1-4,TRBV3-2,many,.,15,CASSPRQGANEKLFF,TGTGCCAGCAGCCCCCGACAGGGGGCGAATGAAAAACTGTTTTTT
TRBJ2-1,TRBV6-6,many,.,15,CAIKSLMTASNEQFF,TGTGCCATCAAATCCCTGATGACTGCGTCCAATGAGCAGTTCTTC
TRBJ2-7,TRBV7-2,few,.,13,CASSQGWVYEQYF,TGTGCCAGCAGCCAAGGTTGGGTCTACGAGCAGTACTTC
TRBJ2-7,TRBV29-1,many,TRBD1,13,CSVEGQGWHEQYF,TGCAGCGTTGAAGGACAGGGTTGGCACGAGCAGTACTTC
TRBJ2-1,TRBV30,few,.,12,CAWSRGYNEQFF,TGTGCCTGGAGCAGGGGTTACAATGAGCAGTTCTTC
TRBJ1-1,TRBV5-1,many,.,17,CASSSRIQGVMNTEAFF,TGCGCCAGCAGCTCCCGTATACAAGGGGTTATGAACACTGAAGCTTTCTTT
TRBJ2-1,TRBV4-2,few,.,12,CASSQVFDEQFF,TGTGCCAGCAGCCAAGTGTTTGATGAGCAGTTCTTC
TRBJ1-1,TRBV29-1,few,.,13,CSVPGGGGTEAFF,TGCAGCGTACCGGGGGGGGGCGGCACTGAAGCTTTCTTT
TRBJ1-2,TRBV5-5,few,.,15,CASSLGKQGYYGYTF,TGTGCCAGCAGCTTGGGAAAACAGGGCTACTATGGCTACACCTTC
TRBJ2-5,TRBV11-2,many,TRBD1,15,CASSAQGAFQETQYF,TGTGCCAGCAGCGCACAGGGGGCGTTCCAAGAGACCCAGTACTTC
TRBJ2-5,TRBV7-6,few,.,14,CASSLAGRSQTQYF,TGTGCCAGCAGCTTAGCAGGGAGGTCCCAGACCCAGTACTTC
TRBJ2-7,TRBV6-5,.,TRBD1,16,CASSYAGATGTYEQYF,TGTGCCAGCAGTTACGCCGGAGCGACAGGGACCTACGAGCAGTACTTC
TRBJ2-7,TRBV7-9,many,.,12,CASRAGSPEQYF,TGTGCCAGCAGAGCCGGGAGCCCGGAGCAGTACTTC
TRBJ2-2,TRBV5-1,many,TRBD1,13,CASSGGQTGELFF,TGCGCCAGCAGCGGGGGACAGACCGGGGAGCTGTTTTTT
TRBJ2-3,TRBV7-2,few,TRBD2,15,CASSLKAGGYDTQYF,TGTGCCAGCAGCTTAAAAGCGGGGGGGTACGATACGCAGTATTTT
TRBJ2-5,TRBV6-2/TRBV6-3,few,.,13,CASSGRYQETQYF,TGTGCCAGCAGTGGACGGTACCAAGAGACCCAGTACTTC
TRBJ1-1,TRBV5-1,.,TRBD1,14,CASSRDRGGTEAFF,TGCGCCAGCAGTCGGGACAGGGGTGGCACTGAAGCTTTCTTT
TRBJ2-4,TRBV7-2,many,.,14,CASSLDSAKNIQYF,TGTGCCAGCAGCTTAGACTCAGCCAAAAACATTCAGTACTTC
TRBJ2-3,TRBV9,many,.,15,CASSPRLGVGDTQYF,TGTGCCAGCAGCCCCCGTCTAGGGGTCGGAGATACGCAGTATTTT
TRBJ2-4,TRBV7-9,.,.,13,CASSLAGVNIQYF,TGTGCCAGCAGCTTGGCAGGGGTAAACATTCAGTACTTC
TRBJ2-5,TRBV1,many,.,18,CTSSQDNRAGHRGETQYF,TGCACCAGCAGCCAAGATAACCGAGCGGGCCATAGGGGAGAGACCCAGTACTTC
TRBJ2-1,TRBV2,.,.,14,CASSVRLVNDEQFF,TGTGCCAGCAGTGTAAGACTAGTTAACGATGAGCAGTTCTTC
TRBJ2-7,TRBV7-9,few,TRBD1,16,CASSRGQGINIYEQYF,TGTGCCAGCAGCAGGGGACAGGGGATAAATATCTACGAGCAGTACTTC
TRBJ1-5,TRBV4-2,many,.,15,CASSQDGGEGQPQHF,TGTGCCAGCAGCCAAGATGGCGGGGAGGGCCAGCCCCAGCATTTT
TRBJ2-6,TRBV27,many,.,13,CASSGYGANVLTF,TGTGCCAGCAGTGGGTATGGGGCCAACGTCCTGACTTTC
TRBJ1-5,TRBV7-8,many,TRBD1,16,CASSSQGRWSNQPQHF,TGTGCCAGCAGCTCACAGGGGAGATGGAGCAATCAGCCCCAGCATTTT
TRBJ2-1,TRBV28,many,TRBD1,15,CASTYPGTDYNEQFF,TGTGCCAGCACATATCCCGGGACAGATTACAATGAGCAGTTCTTC
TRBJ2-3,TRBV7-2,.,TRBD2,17,CASSVSGGAISTDTQYF,TGTGCCAGCAGCGTTAGCGGGGGGGCTATCAGCACAGATACGCAGTATTTT
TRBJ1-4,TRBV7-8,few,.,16,CASSLPPGSPNEKLFF,TGTGCCAGCAGCTTACCCCCGGGATCACCTAATGAAAAACTGTTTTTT
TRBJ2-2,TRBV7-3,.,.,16,CASSLMGQGTAGELFF,TGTGCCAGCAGCTTAATGGGCCAGGGAACTGCCGGGGAGCTGTTTTTT
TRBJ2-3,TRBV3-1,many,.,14,CASSQDLVPDTQYF,TGTGCCAGCAGCCAAGATTTGGTCCCAGATACGCAGTATTTT
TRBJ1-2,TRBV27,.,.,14,CASSLQGGNYGYTF,TGTGCCAGCAGTTTACAAGGTGGGAACTATGGCTACACCTTC
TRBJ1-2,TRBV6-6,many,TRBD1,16,CASSSGRGSSNYGYTF,TGTGCCAGCAGTTCGGGCAGGGGGTCATCCAACTATGGCTACACCTTC
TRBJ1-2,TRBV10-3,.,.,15,CAISVEHRAEDGYTF,TGTGCCATCAGTGTTGAGCATAGAGCGGAAGATGGCTACACCTTC
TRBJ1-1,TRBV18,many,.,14,CASSGQGSNTEAFF,TGTGCCAGCTCAGGTCAGGGATCGAACACTGAAGCTTTCTTT
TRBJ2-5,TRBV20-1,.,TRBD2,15,CSAGATSDRQETQYF,TGCAGTGCTGGAGCGACTAGCGATCGGCAAGAGACCCAGTACTTC
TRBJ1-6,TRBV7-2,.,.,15,CASSLGSTYNSPLHF,TGTGCCAGCAGCTTGGGCAGCACCTATAATTCACCCCTCCACTTT
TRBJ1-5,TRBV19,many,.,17,CASSILTGGAGNQPQHF,TGTGCCAGTAGTATATTGACGGGTGGGGCAGGTAATCAGCCCCAGCATTTT
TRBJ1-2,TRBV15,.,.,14,CATSRPDINYGYTF,TGTGCCACCAGCAGACCCGACATAAACTATGGCTACACCTTC
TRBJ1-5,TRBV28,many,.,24,CASSPLHRGSGTRLPNPSNQPQHF,TGTGCCAGCAGTCCCCTCCACCGGGGATCCGGGACAAGGTTACCGAACCCTAGCAATCAGCCCCAGCATTTT
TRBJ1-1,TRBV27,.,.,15,CASSLYNSLNTEAFF,TGTGCCAGCAGTTTATACAACAGCCTGAACACTGAAGCTTTCTTT
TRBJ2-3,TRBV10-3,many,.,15,CAISAISGSTDTQYF,TGTGCCATCAGTGCCATTTCCGGATCCACAGATACGCAGTATTTT
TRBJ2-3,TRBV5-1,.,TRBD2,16,CASSTGLGPSTDTQYF,TGCGCCAGCAGCACGGGACTAGGCCCGAGCACAGATACGCAGTATTTT
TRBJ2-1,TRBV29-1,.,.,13,CSVERPGYNEQFF,TGCAGCGTTGAACGCCCAGGATACAATGAGCAGTTCTTC
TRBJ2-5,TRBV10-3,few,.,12,CAISYGEETQYF,TGTGCCATCAGTTACGGCGAGGAGACCCAGTACTTC
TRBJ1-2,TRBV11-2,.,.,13,CASSLTANYGYTF,TGTGCCAGCAGCTTAACGGCGAACTATGGCTACACCTTC
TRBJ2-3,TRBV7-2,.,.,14,CANSLALGTDTQYF,TGTGCCAACAGCTTAGCGCTAGGGACAGATACGCAGTATTTT
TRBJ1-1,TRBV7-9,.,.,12,CASSSRQYEAFF,TGTGCCAGCAGCTCGCGCCAGTATGAAGCTTTCTTT
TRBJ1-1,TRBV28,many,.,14,CASSLTIGYTEAFF,TGTGCCAGCAGTCTGACGATAGGGTACACTGAAGCTTTCTTT
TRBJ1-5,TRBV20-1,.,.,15,CSARGLGLSNQPQHF,TGCAGTGCTAGGGGTCTGGGGCTGAGCAATCAGCCCCAGCATTTT
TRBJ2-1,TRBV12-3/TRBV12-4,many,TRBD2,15,CASSPIAGSPNEQFF,TGTGCCAGCAGTCCCATAGCGGGCTCCCCCAATGAGCAGTTCTTC
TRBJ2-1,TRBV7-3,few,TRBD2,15,CASSPSGGFFNEQFF,TGTGCCAGCAGTCCTAGCGGGGGGTTTTTCAATGAGCAGTTCTTC
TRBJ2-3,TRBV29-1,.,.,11,CSVRTVDTQYF,TGCAGCGTCCGGACAGTTGATACGCAGTATTTT
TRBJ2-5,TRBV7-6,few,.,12,CASSIDQETQYF,TGTGCCAGCAGCATCGACCAAGAGACCCAGTACTTC
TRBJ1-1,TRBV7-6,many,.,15,CASSLNYPGLTEAFF,TGTGCCAGCAGCTTAAACTATCCAGGGCTAACTGAAGCTTTCTTT
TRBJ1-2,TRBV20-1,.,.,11,CSASQSYGYTF,TGCAGTGCTAGTCAAAGCTATGGCTACACCTTC